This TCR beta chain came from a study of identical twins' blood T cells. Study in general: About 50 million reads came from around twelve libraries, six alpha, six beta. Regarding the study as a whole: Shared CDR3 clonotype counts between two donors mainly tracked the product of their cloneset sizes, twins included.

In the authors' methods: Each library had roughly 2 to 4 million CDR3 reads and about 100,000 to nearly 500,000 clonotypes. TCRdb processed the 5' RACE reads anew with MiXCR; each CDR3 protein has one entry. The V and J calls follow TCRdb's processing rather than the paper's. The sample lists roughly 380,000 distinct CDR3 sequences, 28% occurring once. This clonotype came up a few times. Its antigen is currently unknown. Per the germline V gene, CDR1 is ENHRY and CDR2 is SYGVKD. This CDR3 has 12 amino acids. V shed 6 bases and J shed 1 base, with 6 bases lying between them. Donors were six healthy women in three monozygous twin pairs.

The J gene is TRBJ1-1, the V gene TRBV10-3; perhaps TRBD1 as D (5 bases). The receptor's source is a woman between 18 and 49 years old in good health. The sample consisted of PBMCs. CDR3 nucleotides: TGTGCCATCAGGGACACGAACACTGAAGCTTTCTTT. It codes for CAIRDTNTEAFF.